The 14 T cell receptor beta chains below were found in one sample sequenced in a study of blood T cell repertoires in COVID-19. The repertoire was sequenced with immunoSEQ multiplex PCR; TCRdb's copy has only in-frame clones and lacks some. The sample yields approximately 200,000 clones, around nine tenths seen once. The sequenced sample consisted of peripheral blood. Receptors originate from a man between 65 and 85 years old with active or convalescent COVID-19.

This chain links TRBV15 with TRBJ1-3, with D hard to call. The CDR3 covers 14 residues. Germline V gives CDR1 LNHNV, CDR2 YYDKDF (reference sequence). V was clipped by 7 bases and J by 0 bases, with 10 bases between them. CDR3 DNA: TGTGCCACCAACCCCGGGTTCTCTGGAAACACCATATATTTT. Residues: CATNPGFSGNTIYF.

This clone was picked up one time. The V call is TRBV6-2 or TRBV6-3, the J call TRBJ1-5; a weak D match, TRBD1 (5 bases). This CDR3 has 13 residues. V dropped 6 bases and J dropped 6 bases, with 12 bases sitting between them. CDR1 and CDR2 (germline): MNHEY, SVGEGT. The CDR3 coding sequence is TGTGCCAGCAGCCCCGAAGGGGTTCAGCCCCAGCATTTT. This translates into CASSPEGVQPQHF.

The chain combines TRBV5-1 with TRBJ2-3; 7 bases are a match to TRBD1. The germline gives CDR1 SGHRS, CDR2 YFSETQ. The CDR3 length is 16 residues. V lost 4 bases, J lost 5 bases, and 13 bases stayed unmatched. CDR3 protein: CASSRGPFTGEDTQYF. The DNA for the CDR3 is TGCGCCAGCAGCAGGGGGCCGTTTACAGGGGAAGATACGCAGTATTTT.

The rearrangement uses TRBV3-1 (or the pseudogene TRBV3-2) and TRBJ1-3; a possible D gene is TRBD1 (5 bases). This CDR3 spans 12 amino acids. V dropped 4 bases and J dropped 8 bases, with 9 bases sitting between them. Looked up from germline, CDR1 is LGHDT and CDR2 is YNNKEL (reference sequence). The CDR3 is CASSRLGDTIYF. The CDR3 DNA reads TGTGCCAGCAGCCGATTAGGGGACACCATATATTTT.

This clone was detected once. V is TRBV6-5 and J is TRBJ1-3; TRBD1 matches at 7 bases. This CDR3 region has 16 residues. Germline V CDR1 and CDR2: MNHEY, SVGAGI. V lost 2 bases, J lost 0 bases, and 4 bases stayed unmatched. The CDR3 loop is CASSYTQGSSGNTIYF. CDR3 DNA sequence: TGTGCCAGCAGTTACACACAGGGGAGCTCTGGAAACACCATATATTTT.

This clone has just one count. The chain uses TRBV6-6 and TRBJ2-7, with unresolved D. Trimming removed 10 bases from V and 0 bases from J, with 10 bases in between. This CDR3 region has 12 residues. Per the germline V gene, CDR1 is MNHNY and CDR2 is SVGAGI (reference sequence). CDR3 bases: TGTGCCACCAACTCCGTCTCCTACGAGCAGTACTTC. Protein: CATNSVSYEQYF.

The gene calls are TRBV6-5 and TRBJ2-1; TRBD1 matches at 10 bases. Unmatched junction bases numbered 12, after V lost 7 bases and J lost 9 bases. CDR1 and CDR2 (germline): MNHEY, SVGAGI. CDR3 length equals 15 residues. CDR3 protein: CASMGDRGIGGEQFF. CDR3 nucleotides: TGTGCCAGCATGGGGGACAGGGGAATCGGTGGTGAGCAGTTCTTC.

The V gene is TRBV7-8, the J gene TRBJ2-5; D possibly corresponds to TRBD2 (6 bases). The CDR3 covers 16 residues. The germline V and J ends were trimmed by 0 bases and 5 bases, with 16 bases remaining between them. The germline CDR1 and CDR2 sequences are SGHVS and FQNEAQ. CDR3 in DNA: TGTGCCAGCAGCTTAGCGAGCCGGGGGACCCGGGAGACCCAGTACTTC. Amino acid sequence: CASSLASRGTRETQYF.

The gene calls are TRBV15 and TRBJ1-2, with 8 bases identical to TRBD1. CDR1 is LNHNV and CDR2 is YYDKDF in the germline V gene (reference sequence). The CDR3 runs 16 residues. J lost 2 bases, V lost 1 base, and 6 bases had no gene match. CDR3 bases: TGTGCCACCAGCAGAGGGTACAGGGGGGTCAACTATGGCTACACCTTC. Translation gives CATSRGYRGVNYGYTF.

V and J are TRBV6-5 and TRBJ2-1, with 12 bases matching TRBD2. V gave up 4 bases and J gave up 6 bases; unmatched junction bases: 4. CDR1 is MNHEY, CDR2 SVGAGI, per germline. The CDR3 is 15 amino acids. In DNA, the CDR3 is TGTGCCAGCAGTTTGACTAGCGGGAGTTTCAATGAGCAGTTCTTC. Translation gives CASSLTSGSFNEQFF.

The rearrangement uses TRBV19 and TRBJ2-7, with D perhaps TRBD2 (6 bases). The CDR3 spans 11 residues. V was cut by 6 bases and J by 3 bases, with 6 bases left in between. Germline V gives CDR1 LNHDA, CDR2 SQIVND (reference sequence). The CDR3 region is CASSGSYEQYF. DNA for the CDR3: TGTGCCAGTAGCGGGAGCTACGAGCAGTACTTC.

The V gene is TRBV28, the J gene TRBJ1-5; a weak D match, TRBD1 (6 bases). The CDR3 runs 14 residues. Deletions cut 11 bases from V and 4 bases from J, with 18 bases between. Germline CDR1 is MDHEN and CDR2 is SYDVKM. The CDR3 protein is CAAGSGRGNQPQHF. As DNA, the CDR3 is TGTGCCGCTGGGAGCGGCAGGGGAAATCAGCCCCAGCATTTT.

V gene TRBV27 combines with J gene TRBJ2-1, with D perhaps TRBD1 (6 bases). This CDR3 is built from 17 residues. CDR1 MNHEY and CDR2 SMNVEV come from the germline V gene (reference sequence). The V and J ends lost 6 bases and 6 bases respectively, with 24 bases between them. The CDR3 DNA sequence: TGTGCCAGCAGCTTTTTAGGGGGTGGGACCCTGCCCAATGAGCAGTTCTTC. Translating it yields CASSFLGGGTLPNEQFF.

The rearrangement joins TRBV7-8 to TRBJ1-5; no clear D. This CDR3 is built from 16 residues. V was trimmed by 1 base and J by 1 base, leaving 11 bases between them. Germline V gene sequence: CDR1 SGHVS, CDR2 FQNEAQ. The chain's CDR3 is CASSLGARRSNQPQHF. In DNA, the CDR3 is TGTGCCAGCAGCTTAGGGGCCCGTAGAAGCAATCAGCCCCAGCATTTT.